One sample yielded the 24 T cell receptor beta chains listed below, sequenced in a study of monozygotic twins with inflammatory bowel disease. No DNA is given; TCRdb re-called the 5' RACE reads and lists each CDR3 protein once. The listing records some 210,000 distinct CDR3 sequences. Sequencing input: blood. These receptors were obtained from a human donor with ulcerative colitis or Crohn's disease, or a healthy co-twin of an affected twin (not recorded which).

The chain is built from TRBV20-1 and TRBJ2-1; the D call from TCRdb, TRBD1, cannot be confirmed without DNA. Germline values: CDR1 DFQATT, CDR2 SNEGSKA (reference sequence). This CDR3 spans 18 amino acids. CDR3 region: CSARGRSGQGAAYNEQFF.

The gene calls are TRBV15 and TRBJ2-3; TCRdb's D gene call, TRBD2, goes unchecked for lack of DNA. The length of the CDR3 is 14 residues. Germline CDR1 is LNHNV and CDR2 is YYDKDF (reference sequence). This CDR3 is CATSKFAGGVGQYF.

This chain connects TRBV19 to TRBJ1-2; TCRdb's D call, TRBD1, is unchecked because there is no DNA. Germline values: CDR1 LNHDA, CDR2 SQIVND (reference sequence). The length of the CDR3 is 17 residues. CDR3 sequence: CASSRRSTGQGVYGYTF. The whole variable domain, filled in from reference TRBV19 and TRBJ1-2, reads DGGITQSPKYLFRKEGQNVTLSCEQNLNHDAMYWYRQDPGQGLRLIYYSQIVNDFQKGDIAEGYSVSREKKESFPLTVTSAQKNPTAFYLCASSRRSTGQGVYGYTFGSGTRLTVV.

V usage is TRBV3-1 and J usage is TRBJ2-1. Germline V gene lookup returns CDR1 LGHDT and CDR2 YNNKEL (reference sequence). This CDR3 comprises 12 residues. The CDR3 sequence is CASSQGVLEQFF.

The chain's CDR3 is CASSLGWSSYNEQFF. This chain uses TRBV7-8 with TRBJ2-1. From germline, CDR1 is SGHVS and CDR2 FQNEAQ. There are 15 residues in the CDR3.

The chain uses TRBV20-1 and TRBJ2-5; TCRdb indicates TRBD1, and absent DNA this call remains unverified. From germline, CDR1 is DFQATT and CDR2 SNEGSKA (reference sequence). There are 12 residues in the CDR3. The CDR3 reads CSYRDRQETQYF.

The V gene is TRBV5-1, the J gene TRBJ2-3. This CDR3 is built from 12 residues. Germline CDR1 SGHRS, CDR2 YFSETQ. Here the CDR3 reads CASMKDTDTQYF.

V is TRBV3-1 and J is TRBJ2-3. Per the germline V gene, CDR1 is LGHDT and CDR2 is YNNKEL (reference sequence). The CDR3 runs to 15 residues. The CDR3: CASSQDRVVADTQYF.

This chain uses TRBV5-1 with TRBJ2-7; the D call of TRBD2 rests on TCRdb alone, since no DNA is present to check it. The germline V gene encodes CDR1 SGHRS and CDR2 YFSETQ. The CDR3 covers 14 residues. The CDR3 region is CASSLEGRAYEQYF.

CDR3 residues: CSVEDGPAYEQYF. This chain links TRBV29-1 with TRBJ2-7. This CDR3 contains 13 residues. Looked up from germline, CDR1 is SQVTM and CDR2 is ANQGSEA.

The chain couples TRBV5-1 to TRBJ1-1; without DNA, the TCRdb call of TRBD1 cannot be checked. Germline CDR1 reads SGHRS; CDR2 reads YFSETQ. This CDR3 has 14 residues. CDR3 sequence: CASSLGAMNTEAFF. Based on the CDR3 plus reference TRBV5-1 and TRBJ1-1, the full variable domain is KAGVTQTPRYLIKTRGQQVTLSCSPISGHRSVSWYQQTPGQGLQFLFEYFSETQRNKGNFPGRFSGRQFSNSRSEMNVSTLELGDSALYLCASSLGAMNTEAFFGQGTRLTVV.

The chain uses TRBV12-3 or TRBV12-4 and TRBJ1-3; lacking DNA, the TRBD1 call made by TCRdb goes unchecked. The CDR3 length is 15 residues. The CDR3 region is CASSSQQGYGNTIYF.

The chain recombines TRBV12-3 or TRBV12-4 with TRBJ1-1; TCRdb names TRBD1, which stays unverified in the absence of DNA. There are 16 residues in the CDR3. The CDR3 sequence: CASSLNPQLSSTEAFF.

This chain links TRBV6-6 with TRBJ2-4; TCRdb's D gene call, TRBD1, goes unchecked for lack of DNA. The CDR3 loop spans 13 amino acids. CDR1 MNHNY and CDR2 SVGAGI come from the germline V gene (reference sequence). The CDR3 is CASRRDRQNIQYF.

This rearrangement joins TRBV9 to TRBJ1-6; lacking DNA, the TRBD1 call made by TCRdb goes unchecked. Germline V gene lookup returns CDR1 SGDLS and CDR2 YYNGEE. CDR3 length: 14 amino acids. CDR3 sequence reads: CASSAGVNNSPLHF.

CDR3: CASSPGQGAGYGYTF. This rearrangement joins TRBV5-5 to TRBJ1-2; TCRdb reports TRBD1, a call that lacks DNA to check it against. The length of the CDR3 is 15 residues. The germline V gene has CDR1 SGHKS and CDR2 YYEKEE (reference sequence).

The gene calls are TRBV14 and TRBJ2-3; TCRdb calls TRBD2, which cannot be checked without DNA. In germline, CDR1 is SGHDN, CDR2 FVKESK. The length of the CDR3 is 13 residues. The chain's CDR3 is CASSPRVTNTQYF. Combining the CDR3 with reference TRBV14 and TRBJ2-3 gives the whole variable domain EAGVTQFPSHSVIEKGQTVTLRCDPISGHDNLYWYRRVMGKEIKFLLHFVKESKQDESGMPNNRFLAERTGGTYSTLKVQPAELEDSGVYFCASSPRVTNTQYFGPGTRLTVL.

The chain combines TRBV7-9 with TRBJ2-2; with no DNA, the TCRdb D assignment of TRBD1 cannot be verified. This CDR3 is 17 amino acids long. Germline V gives CDR1 SEHNR, CDR2 FQNEAQ (reference sequence). CDR3 loop: CASSLSTGTGDTGELFF.

The rearrangement uses TRBV7-8 and TRBJ2-5; with no DNA, the TCRdb D assignment of TRBD2 cannot be verified. In germline, CDR1 is SGHVS, CDR2 FQNEAQ. This CDR3 is 18 amino acids long. CDR3 sequence: CASSLGRLADTYQETQYF. Together with reference TRBV7-8 and TRBJ2-5, the CDR3 gives the full variable domain: GAGVSQSPRYKVAKRGQDVALRCDPISGHVSLFWYQQALGQGPEFLTYFQNEAQLDKSGLPSDRFFAERPEGSVSTLKIQRTQQEDSAVYLCASSLGRLADTYQETQYFGPGTRLLVL.

The genes are TRBV6-1 and TRBJ2-7. This CDR3 has 13 residues. Germline lookup yields CDR1 MNHNS and CDR2 SASEGT. The CDR3 region is CASSVNWVYEQYF.

This chain joins TRBV24-1 and TRBJ1-2. The CDR3 has 11 residues. Germline assignment: CDR1 KGHDR and CDR2 SFDVKD. CDR3 residues: CATSDFSGYTF.

The chain combines TRBV7-8 with TRBJ2-5. Looked up from germline, CDR1 is SGHVS and CDR2 is FQNEAQ. The CDR3 contains 11 residues. CDR3 amino acids: CASGVRETQYF.

The chain joins TRBV27 to TRBJ2-7. Germline values: CDR1 MNHEY, CDR2 SMNVEV (reference sequence). This CDR3 region has 13 residues. This CDR3 reads CASSLSWRNEQYF.

The chain carries TRBV6-1 and TRBJ2-7; the D gene TCRdb calls, TRBD1, cannot be checked with no DNA. Germline V gene data show CDR1 as MNHNS and CDR2 as SASEGT. The CDR3 sequence is 14 residues long. CDR3 amino acids: CASSGTLAPYEQYF.